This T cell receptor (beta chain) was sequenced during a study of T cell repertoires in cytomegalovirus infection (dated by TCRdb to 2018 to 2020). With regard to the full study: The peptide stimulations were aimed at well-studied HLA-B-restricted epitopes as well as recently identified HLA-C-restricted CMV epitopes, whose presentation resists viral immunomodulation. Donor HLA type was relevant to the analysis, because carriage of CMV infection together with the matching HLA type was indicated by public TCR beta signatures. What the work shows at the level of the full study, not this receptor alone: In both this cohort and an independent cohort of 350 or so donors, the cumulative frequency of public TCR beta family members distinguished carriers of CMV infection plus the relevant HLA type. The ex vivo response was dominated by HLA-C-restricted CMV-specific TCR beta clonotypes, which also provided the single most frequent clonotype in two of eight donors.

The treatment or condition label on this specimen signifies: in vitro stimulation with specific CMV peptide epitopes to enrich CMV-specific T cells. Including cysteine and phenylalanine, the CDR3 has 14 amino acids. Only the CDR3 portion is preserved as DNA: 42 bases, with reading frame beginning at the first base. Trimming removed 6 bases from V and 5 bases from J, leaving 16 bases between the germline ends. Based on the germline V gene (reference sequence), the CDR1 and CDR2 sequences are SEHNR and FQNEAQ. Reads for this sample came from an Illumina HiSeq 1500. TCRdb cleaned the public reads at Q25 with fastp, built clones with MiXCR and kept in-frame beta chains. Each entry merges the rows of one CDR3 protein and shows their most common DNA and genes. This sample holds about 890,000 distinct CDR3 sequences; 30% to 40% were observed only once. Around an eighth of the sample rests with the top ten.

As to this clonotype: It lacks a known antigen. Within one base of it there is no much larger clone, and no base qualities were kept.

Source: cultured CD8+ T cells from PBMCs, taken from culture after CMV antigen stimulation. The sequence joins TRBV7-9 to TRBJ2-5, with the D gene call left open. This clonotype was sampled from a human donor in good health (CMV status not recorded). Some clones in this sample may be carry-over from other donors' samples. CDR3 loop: CASSSEKSVETQYF. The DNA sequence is TGTGCCAGCAGTTCCGAAAAGAGCGTGGAGACCCAGTACTTC.